The source of this T cell receptor (beta chain) is a study of CD8+ T cells in alopecia areata. Study as a whole: Tofacitinib administration to treated patients was oral, at 5 to 10 mg twice daily.

The treatment: oral pan-JAK inhibitor, 5-10 mg twice daily. Patients with alopecia areata provided lesional scalp punch biopsies as well as peripheral blood. Trimming removed 4 bases from V and 5 bases from J, with 11 bases in between. The CDR3 is made up of 13 amino acids. From germline, CDR1 is LGHNA and CDR2 YSLEER. Sequencing relied on a cDNA template that was reverse transcribed from extracted RNA. Clones were read by immunoSEQ multiplex PCR, and TCRdb kept only the in-frame ones, dropping some. This sample yields 150,000 to 200,000 clones, of which 64% are seen a single time; about 1.3% belongs to the top ten. Worth noting for this clone: Its specificity is unknown.

Study findings and constraints: Researchers report lesional scalp, most notably alopecia totalis/universalis, outstripped normal scalp in clonality.

The V gene is TRBV4-3, the J gene TRBJ1-2; no clear D. The TCR originated in a human donor with alopecia areata. Here the sequenced sample was CD4+ T cells sorted from blood, taken at approximately week 49, from a patient treated with tofacitinib. The CDR3 coding sequence is TGCGCCAGCAGCCGTACCGATTCTTATGGCTACACCTTC. Its protein product is CASSRTDSYGYTF.